These 12 T cell receptor beta chains came from one sample sequenced in a study of spatial heterogeneity in lung cancer. One entry per CDR3 protein, called by TCRdb with MiXCR from the 5' RACE reads. The sample has about 26,000 distinct CDR3 sequences; around 13% are singletons. Sample time point: sample taken at primary tumor resection. From tumor, nontumor lung or frozen PBMC, whole RNA was taken unsorted for sequencing. Sample: PBMCs, taken at surgery. The receptors were sampled from a female donor with early-stage non-small cell lung cancer.

This clonotype was counted at least ten times. The chain is built from TRBV28 and TRBJ2-5; 8 nucleotides align to TRBD1. With V trimmed by 1 base and J by 3 bases, 4 bases remained unmatched. This CDR3 has 15 residues. The V gene's germline CDR1 is MDHEN and CDR2 SYDVKM. The chain's CDR3 is CASSLSVTGEETQYF. As DNA, the CDR3 is TGTGCCAGCAGTTTATCGGTGACAGGGGAAGAGACCCAGTACTTC.

This clonotype was detected many times. The rearrangement joins TRBV5-1 to TRBJ1-1; D unclear. Germline loops: CDR1 SGHRS, CDR2 YFSETQ. The CDR3 totals 14 residues. Trimming took 1 base from V and 1 from J, leaving 8 bases between them. CDR3 sequence (DNA): TGCGCCAGCAGCTTGAACAGCCAGAACACTGAAGCTTTCTTT. Protein product: CASSLNSQNTEAFF. The whole variable domain, filled in from reference TRBV5-1 and TRBJ1-1, reads KAGVTQTPRYLIKTRGQQVTLSCSPISGHRSVSWYQQTPGQGLQFLFEYFSETQRNKGNFPGRFSGRQFSNSRSEMNVSTLELGDSALYLCASSLNSQNTEAFFGQGTRLTVV.

This clonotype was seen at least ten times. The chain employs TRBV9 and TRBJ1-5; D unresolved. This CDR3 is built from 13 residues. Germline V gene data show CDR1 as SGDLS and CDR2 as YYNGEE. Trimming pared 4 bases from V and 6 bases from J, leaving 11 bases between. In DNA, the CDR3 is TGTGCCAGCAGCCCGGGAGTGGGTCAGCCCCAGCATTTT. It encodes CASSPGVGQPQHF.

This clonotype was observed a handful of times. The chain is built from TRBV29-1 and TRBJ2-6, with D unclear. Germline V CDR1 and CDR2: SQVTM, ANQGSEA. Trimming took 5 bases from V and 2 from J, leaving 7 bases between them. The CDR3 loop spans 13 amino acids. Here the CDR3 reads CSVPGAGANVLTF. The CDR3 bases are TGCAGCGTTCCCGGAGCTGGGGCCAACGTCCTGACTTTC.

As regards this clonotype: It may be a read error: a sequence one base away is much more abundant. The conserved phenylalanine or tryptophan is not found at the CDR3 terminus, so this likely reflects a read error. The rearrangement joins TRBV29-1 to TRBJ1-2; the D is unclear. V lost 6 bases and J 8 bases, leaving 13 bases between the germline ends. The CDR3 is made up of 11 amino acids. CDR1 and CDR2 from the germline V gene are SQVTM and ANQGSEA. The CDR3 bases are TGCAGCGTATCCTGGGCAGGAGGCTACACCTAC. It is translated as CSVSWAGGYTY.

This chain uses TRBV15 with TRBJ2-7, with 8 bases identical to TRBD1. Per the germline V gene, CDR1 is LNHNV and CDR2 is YYDKDF (reference sequence). This CDR3 is 15 amino acids long. V lost 1 base, J lost 2 bases, and 4 bases stayed unmatched. The CDR3 bases are TGTGCCACCAGCAGAGGAGGGACAGGACCCTACGAGCAGTACTTC. Translation: CATSRGGTGPYEQYF.

This clonotype was recorded at least ten times. The CDR3 spells CASPPRGRGPEDTQYF. Written as DNA, the CDR3 is TGTGCCAGCCCCCCCCGGGGTAGGGGTCCGGAGGATACGCAGTATTTT. This chain links TRBV28 with TRBJ2-3, with D possibly being TRBD1 or TRBD2 (5 bases each). V was clipped by 8 bases and J by 6 bases, with 24 bases between them. Germline CDR1 and CDR2: MDHEN and SYDVKM. CDR3 length: 16 residues.

At least ten counts were recorded for this clonotype. This chain joins TRBV4-2 and TRBJ2-1, with TRBD2 identical over 9 bases. V gave up 4 bases and J gave up 6 bases; unmatched junction bases: 7. Germline CDR1 is LGHNA and CDR2 is YNFKEQ. The CDR3 has 15 residues. CDR3 bases: TGTGCCAGCAGCCGACGACTAGCGGCTCCCAATGAGCAGTTCTTC. The encoded protein is CASSRRLAAPNEQFF.

At least ten counts were recorded for this clonotype. The chain links TRBV4-3 to TRBJ2-3; D is unresolved. Trimming shortened V by 2 bases and J by 6 bases, and 9 bases separated the two germline ends. Germline V gene sequence: CDR1 LGHNA, CDR2 YSLEER. The CDR3 consists of 13 residues. CDR3 DNA: TGCGCCAGCAGCCAATCCGGTTCCGATACGCAGTATTTT. Translated, it gives CASSQSGSDTQYF.

This clonotype was observed at least ten times. The chain recombines TRBV18 with TRBJ2-1; tentative D call: TRBD1 (5 bases). Germline V gene lookup returns CDR1 KGHSH and CDR2 LQKENI. The CDR3 has 17 residues. V gave up 0 bases and J gave up 0 bases, with 12 bases separating them. The CDR3 is CASSPPGARSSYNEQFF. In DNA form, the CDR3 reads TGTGCCAGCTCACCACCAGGGGCGAGAAGCTCCTACAATGAGCAGTTCTTC.

This clonotype counts as medium-sized. The gene calls are TRBV6-2 or TRBV6-3 and TRBJ2-1, with no clear D. The CDR3 sequence is 13 residues long. V gave up 6 bases and J gave up 7 bases, with 13 bases separating them. Germline CDR1 is MNHEY and CDR2 is SVGEGT. This chain's CDR3 is CASRSPLMNEQFF. Here the CDR3 DNA reads TGTGCCAGCAGGTCACCCTTAATGAATGAGCAGTTCTTC.

The V and J genes are TRBV30 and TRBJ1-3; tentatively, D is TRBD1 (5 bases). From germline, CDR1 is GTSNPN and CDR2 SVGIG (reference sequence). V was trimmed by 1 base and J by 0 bases, leaving 7 bases between them. The CDR3 length is 14 residues. The CDR3 nucleotides are TGTGCCTGGAGTGCAGGGTACTCTGGAAACACCATATATTTT. Amino acid sequence: CAWSAGYSGNTIYF. Based on the CDR3 plus reference TRBV30 and TRBJ1-3, the full variable domain is SQTIHQWPATLVQPVGSPLSLECTVEGTSNPNLYWYRQAAGRGLQLLFYSVGIGQISSEVPQNLSASRPQDRQFILSSKKLLLSDSGFYLCAWSAGYSGNTIYFGEGSWLTVV.